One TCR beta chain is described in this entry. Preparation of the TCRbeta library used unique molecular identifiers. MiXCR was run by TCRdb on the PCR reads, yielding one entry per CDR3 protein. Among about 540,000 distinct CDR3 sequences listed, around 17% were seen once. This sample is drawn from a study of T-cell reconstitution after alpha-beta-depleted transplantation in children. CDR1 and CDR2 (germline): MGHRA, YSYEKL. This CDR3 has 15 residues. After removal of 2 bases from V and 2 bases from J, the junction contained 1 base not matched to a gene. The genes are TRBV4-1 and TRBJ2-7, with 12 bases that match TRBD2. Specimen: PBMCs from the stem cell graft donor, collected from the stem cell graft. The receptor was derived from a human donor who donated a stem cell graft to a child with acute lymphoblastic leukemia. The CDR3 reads CASSQLAGGPYEQYF. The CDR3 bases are TGCGCCAGCAGCCAACTAGCGGGAGGGCCCTACGAGCAGTACTTC.